The 7 T cell receptor beta chains reported below all come from one sample, sequenced in a study of cytomegalovirus exposure and HLA in healthy donors. PCR used 60 Vbeta primers and 13 Jbeta primers. Libraries were prepared by immunoSEQ multiplex PCR; TCRdb keeps only in-frame clonotypes and omits some of them. The sample carries 150,000 to 180,000 clones, approximately 74% recorded once. The sequencing sample was made of PBMCs. The receptors stem from a man aged 30 to 45 in good health and CMV-seronegative.

This chain connects TRBV2 to TRBJ2-6, with D perhaps TRBD1 (6 bases). CDR3 length equals 16 residues. The V gene lost 5 bases and the J gene lost 0 bases, with 11 bases spanning the gap. From germline, CDR1 is SNHLY and CDR2 FYNNEI. This CDR3 reads CASSLTGRSGANVLTF. The DNA for the CDR3 is TGTGCCAGCAGTTTGACAGGACGCTCTGGGGCCAACGTCCTGACTTTC.

This clone was counted a few times. Sequence at one end of the junction differs from germline and may be a read error. The chain is built from TRBV7-2 and TRBJ1-6; possibly TRBD1 for D (6 bases). The CDR3 spans 15 residues. CDR1 and CDR2 from the germline V gene are SGHTA and FQGNSA. The CDR3 DNA is TGTGCCAGCAGCCCCATGGGACAACCGAATTCACCCCTCAACTTT. As protein: CASSPMGQPNSPLNF. The whole variable domain, filled in from reference TRBV7-2 and TRBJ1-6, reads GAGVSQSPSNKVTEKGKDVELRCDPISGHTALYWYRQSLGQGLEFLIYFQGNSAPDKSGLPSDRFSAERTGGSVSTLTIQRTQQEDSAVYLCASSPMGQPNSPLNFGNGTRLTVT.

This sequence joins TRBV27 and TRBJ2-7; D unresolved. Germline V gene data show CDR1 as MNHEY and CDR2 as SMNVEV (reference sequence). Trimming left V 2 bases short and J 5 bases short, with 16 bases between. This CDR3 spans 15 amino acids. This CDR3 reads CASSLGDPRGNEQYF. The CDR3 DNA sequence: TGTGCCAGCAGTTTAGGCGACCCACGCGGTAACGAGCAGTACTTC.

V and J are TRBV29-1 and TRBJ1-1, with 8 nucleotides matching TRBD1. Looked up from germline, CDR1 is SQVTM and CDR2 is ANQGSEA. The junction had 3 bases not matched to a gene; V was cut back by 4 bases and J by 8 bases. The CDR3 totals 11 residues. Here the CDR3 DNA reads TGCAGCGTTGCCCGGACAGGGGAAGCTTTCTTT. Translating it yields CSVARTGEAFF.

In its sample, this clone was seen once. The V and J genes are TRBV25-1 and TRBJ2-1; 9 bases align to TRBD1. Germline CDR1 MGHDK, CDR2 SYGVNS. V was pared by 7 bases and J by 5 bases, with 6 bases of the junction left unmatched. This CDR3 is built from 14 residues. CDR3 DNA sequence: TGTGCCAGCAAAGGGACAGGGTCCAACAATGAGCAGTTCTTC. Translated, it gives CASKGTGSNNEQFF.

The gene calls are TRBV28 and TRBJ1-4; no firm D call. Trimming shortened V by 6 bases and J by 7 bases, and 21 bases separated the two germline ends. CDR1 is MDHEN, CDR2 SYDVKM, per germline. The CDR3 has 16 residues. The CDR3 sequence: CASSPLITGFGEKLFF. In DNA form, the CDR3 reads TGTGCCAGCAGCCCACTCATCACGGGGTTCGGTGAAAAACTGTTTTTT.

The chain is built from TRBV6-4 and TRBJ1-5; maybe TRBD1 (5 bases). CDR3 size: 13 residues. Germline-derived CDR1 and CDR2 are MRHNA and SNTAGT. The ends were cut back, 4 bases at V and 7 bases at J, with 11 bases in the middle. The CDR3 spells CASSARSGQPQHF. DNA for the CDR3: TGTGCCAGCAGTGCCAGGTCAGGGCAGCCCCAGCATTTT.